One sample yielded the 17 T cell receptor beta chains listed below, sequenced in a study of T cells in Graves' hyperthyroidism and ophthalmopathy. Amplified TCR beta CDR3 regions came from RNA transcripts. HTBI primers were the set used in a first-round RT-PCR of the TCR CDR3. Using its own MiXCR run on the multiplex PCR reads, TCRdb lists one record per CDR3 protein. The table includes roughly 600,000 distinct CDR3 sequences, about 14% detected once. Sequenced: blood. The receptors stem from a woman aged 50 to 60 with Graves' ophthalmopathy.

This clonotype was recorded many times. V and J are TRBV7-8 and TRBJ2-7; 9 bases are shared with TRBD2. V was pared by 5 bases and J by 7 bases, with 21 bases of the junction left unmatched. CDR1 SGHVS and CDR2 FQNEAQ come from the germline V gene. The CDR3 is 18 residues long. CDR3 coding DNA: TGTGCCAGCAGCCCCCAACGTATGGCGGGAGGGCCTTCATATGAGCAGTACTTC. Amino acid sequence: CASSPQRMAGGPSYEQYF.

The table lists this clonotype with many counts. This rearrangement joins TRBV6-1 to TRBJ2-7; D is possibly TRBD1 (6 bases). CDR1 and CDR2 (germline): MNHNS, SASEGT. CDR3 length: 13 amino acids. Trimming removed 5 bases at V and 7 bases at J, with 15 bases between. The CDR3 sequence is CASSRQQGSEQYF. The DNA for the CDR3 is TGTGCCAGCAGTCGGCAACAGGGTTCTGAGCAGTACTTC.

The chain links TRBV6-5 to TRBJ2-2; TRBD1 aligns across 9 bases. The CDR3 contains 15 residues. The trim removed 2 bases at V and 4 bases at J, leaving 2 bases unmatched. Germline V gene lookup returns CDR1 MNHEY and CDR2 SVGAGI. The CDR3 DNA sequence: TGTGCCAGCAGTTACACAGGGGGCGCCACCGGGGAGCTGTTTTTT. Translating gives CASSYTGGATGELFF.

This clonotype was counted many times. Its ends do not fully match the called genes, so a read error is possible. The chain couples TRBV7-9 to TRBJ1-4; D is possibly TRBD1 (6 bases). Germline values: CDR1 SEHNR, CDR2 FQNEAQ (reference sequence). The CDR3 covers 15 residues. The CDR3 loop reads CASSQPGTTKEKLFF. CDR3 coding DNA: TGTGCCAGCAGCCAACCTGGGACAACTAAAGAAAAACTGTTTTTT.

This clonotype has just a few counts. The chain has TRBV24-1 and TRBJ2-3; no clear D gene. The germline gives CDR1 KGHDR, CDR2 SFDVKD. CDR3 length: 13 amino acids. The germline V and J ends were trimmed by 6 bases and 2 bases, with 8 bases remaining between them. CDR3 sequence reads: CATSNTNTDTQYF. The CDR3 DNA is TGTGCCACCAGTAACACGAACACAGATACGCAGTATTTT.

The V and J genes are TRBV27 and TRBJ1-1, with D possibly TRBD1 on 5 matching bases. Germline assignment: CDR1 MNHEY and CDR2 SMNVEV (reference sequence). This CDR3 has 15 amino acids. The V and J ends lost 0 bases and 5 bases respectively, with 13 bases between them. The CDR3 sequence: CASSLSGRGWTEAFF. CDR3 DNA sequence: TGTGCCAGCAGTTTATCGGGTAGGGGTTGGACTGAAGCTTTCTTT.

There are many counts of this clonotype. V gene TRBV28 combines with J gene TRBJ2-1; 11 bases fit TRBD2. Germline V gene sequence: CDR1 MDHEN, CDR2 SYDVKM. This CDR3 contains 15 residues. Trimming removed 5 bases from V and 8 bases from J; junction bases left unmatched: 8. The chain's CDR3 is CASSARLAGRDEQFF. The DNA for the CDR3 is TGTGCCAGCAGTGCCCGACTAGCGGGAAGGGATGAGCAGTTCTTC.

The chain recombines TRBV4-2 with TRBJ1-1; D uncertain. The CDR3 spans 14 residues. CDR1 LGHNA and CDR2 YNFKEQ come from the germline V gene. Trimming took 6 bases from V and 2 from J, leaving 13 bases between them. CDR3 sequence (DNA): TGTGCCAGCAGTACTTCTTCCTTCAACACTGAAGCTTTCTTT. Its translation is CASSTSSFNTEAFF.

This chain joins TRBV15 and TRBJ2-4; the D gene could be TRBD1 or TRBD2 (5 bases each). Trimming removed 5 bases from V and 9 bases from J, with 17 bases in between. CDR3 length: 14 amino acids. CDR1 LNHNV and CDR2 YYDKDF come from the germline V gene (reference sequence). CDR3 protein: CATSPERGQGIQYF. CDR3 bases: TGTGCCACCAGCCCCGAACGGGGTCAGGGCATTCAGTACTTC.

This chain links TRBV19 with TRBJ2-7, with 9 nucleotides matching TRBD2. Germline CDR1 is LNHDA and CDR2 is SQIVND (reference sequence). J gave up 6 bases and V 3 bases, and 3 bases lay outside the gene matches. The CDR3 contains 13 residues. In DNA form, the CDR3 reads TGTGCCAGTAGTATTTGGCGGGAGGGCGAGCAGTACTTC. The encoded protein is CASSIWREGEQYF.

This clonotype appeared many times. The rearrangement joins TRBV5-1 to TRBJ2-1, with 11 bases matching TRBD2. There are 15 residues in the CDR3. Germline loops: CDR1 SGHRS, CDR2 YFSETQ. J gave up 7 bases and V 4 bases, and 7 bases lay outside the gene matches. The CDR3 reads CASSISGRGKNEQFF. DNA for the CDR3: TGCGCCAGCAGCATTAGCGGGAGGGGGAAAAATGAGCAGTTCTTC. Combining the CDR3 with reference TRBV5-1 and TRBJ2-1 gives the whole variable domain KAGVTQTPRYLIKTRGQQVTLSCSPISGHRSVSWYQQTPGQGLQFLFEYFSETQRNKGNFPGRFSGRQFSNSRSEMNVSTLELGDSALYLCASSISGRGKNEQFFGPGTRLTVL.

About this clonotype: With a much larger clone just one base away, this may be a read error. The CDR3 DNA sequence: TGCGCCAGCAGCTTAACAGGGTTGCCCTACAATGGGCAGTTCTTC. Its protein is CASSLTGLPYNGQFF. The rearrangement joins TRBV5-1 to TRBJ2-1; a weak D match, TRBD1 (6 bases). In germline, CDR1 is SGHRS, CDR2 YFSETQ. This CDR3 contains 15 residues.

This clonotype was found many times. V usage is TRBV9 and J usage is TRBJ2-7, with D possibly being TRBD1 or TRBD2 (5 bases each). V was shortened by 3 bases and J by 2 bases, with 9 bases between the two germline ends. The CDR3 extends over 13 amino acids. The germline gives CDR1 SGDLS, CDR2 YYNGEE. CDR3 sequence reads: CASSGRDAYEQYF. Written as DNA, the CDR3 is TGTGCCAGCAGCGGAAGGGACGCCTACGAGCAGTACTTC.

This clonotype was found many times. The chain couples TRBV5-1 to TRBJ2-2, with D perhaps given as TRBD1 or TRBD2 (5 bases each). Germline values: CDR1 SGHRS, CDR2 YFSETQ. Deletions cut 1 base from V and 6 bases from J, with 13 bases between. The CDR3 runs to 15 residues. CDR3 amino acids: CASSLSTQGAGELFF. The DNA of the CDR3 is TGCGCCAGCAGCTTGAGTACCCAGGGAGCCGGGGAGCTGTTTTTT.

This clonotype was seen once. This may be a read error: a much more frequent sequence differs by one nucleotide. V and J are TRBV28 and TRBJ2-4; D is perhaps TRBD2 (5 bases). Germline CDR1 is MDHEN and CDR2 is SYDVKM. CDR3 length: 17 amino acids. V was clipped by 6 bases and J by 11 bases, with 29 bases between them. Here the CDR3 reads CASRQLRTGGLKGVQYF. The CDR3 coding sequence is TGTGCCAGCAGGCAGCTTCGGACTGGCGGGTTGAAAGGAGTTCAGTACTTC.

This clonotype was seen at least ten times. In DNA, the CDR3 is TGTGCCAGCAGACCCCTAGCGTCGAACACCGGGGAGCTGTTTTTT. Its translation: CASRPLASNTGELFF. The V call is TRBV2, the J call TRBJ2-2, with D possibly matching TRBD2 (6 bases). Germline values: CDR1 SNHLY, CDR2 FYNNEI. The CDR3 length is 15 residues. The V end lost 6 bases, the J end lost 0 bases, and 11 bases lay between the germline ends.

This clonotype appeared many times. V and J are TRBV3-1 and TRBJ2-1; D call uncertain. CDR1 and CDR2 from the germline V gene are LGHDT and YNNKEL (reference sequence). The V gene lost 5 bases and the J gene lost 8 bases, with 10 bases spanning the gap. There are 12 residues in the CDR3. The CDR3 coding sequence is TGTGCCAGCAGCTCCCGACGCCATGAGCAGTTCTTC. It encodes CASSSRRHEQFF.